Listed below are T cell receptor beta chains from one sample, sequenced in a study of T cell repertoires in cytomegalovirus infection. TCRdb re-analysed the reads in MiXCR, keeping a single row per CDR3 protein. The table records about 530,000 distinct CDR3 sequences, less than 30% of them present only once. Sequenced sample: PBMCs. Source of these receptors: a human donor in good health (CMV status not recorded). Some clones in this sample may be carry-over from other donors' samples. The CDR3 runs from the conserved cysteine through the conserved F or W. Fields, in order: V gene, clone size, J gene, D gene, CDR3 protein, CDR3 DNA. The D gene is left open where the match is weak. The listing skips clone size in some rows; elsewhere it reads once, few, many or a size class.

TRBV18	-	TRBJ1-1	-	CASSPQGTMNTEAFF	TGTGCCAGCTCACCACAGGGAACCATGAACACTGAAGCTTTCTTT
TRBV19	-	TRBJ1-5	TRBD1	CASSAGTGSVEGNYQPQHF	TGTGCCAGTAGTGCCGGGACAGGGTCGGTGGAAGGAAACTATCAGCCCCAGCATTTT
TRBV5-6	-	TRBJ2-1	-	CASSFMDGINNEQFF	TGTGCCAGCAGCTTCATGGATGGGATTAACAATGAGCAGTTCTTC
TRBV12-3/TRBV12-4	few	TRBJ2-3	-	CASSRGWDTQYF	TGTGCCAGCAGTCGCGGGTGGGATACGCAGTATTTT
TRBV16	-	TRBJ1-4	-	CASRRLTGEKLFF	TGTGCCAGCAGACGGCTCACCGGTGAAAAACTGTTTTTT
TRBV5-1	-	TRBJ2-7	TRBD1	CASSFGTDSYEQYF	TGCGCCAGCAGCTTTGGGACAGACTCCTACGAGCAGTACTTC
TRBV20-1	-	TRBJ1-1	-	CSASNLRGGEAFF	TGCAGTGCTTCAAACCTCCGGGGGGGTGAAGCTTTCTTT
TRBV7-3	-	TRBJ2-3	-	CASSKRPPFSGQTDTQYF	TGTGCCAGCAGCAAACGGCCTCCGTTTAGCGGACAAACAGATACGCAGTATTTT
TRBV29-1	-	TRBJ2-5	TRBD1	CSGWTGRQETQYF	TGCAGCGGGTGGACAGGGCGACAAGAGACCCAGTACTTC
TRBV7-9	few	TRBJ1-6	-	CASSHSDRNSPLHF	TGTGCCAGCAGCCATTCGGACAGAAATTCACCCCTCCACTTT
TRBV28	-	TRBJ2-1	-	CASSSPVAYNEQFF	TGTGCCAGCAGTTCCCCCGTCGCCTACAATGAGCAGTTCTTC
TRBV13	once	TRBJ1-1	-	CASSFPTGEAFF	TGTGCCAGCAGTTTCCCGACAGGTGAAGCTTTCTTT
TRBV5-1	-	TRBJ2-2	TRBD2	CASSPTSGYTGELFF	TGCGCCAGCAGCCCGACTAGCGGGTACACCGGGGAGCTGTTTTTT
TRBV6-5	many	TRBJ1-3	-	CASSYGTVDSGNTIYF	TGTGCCAGCAGTTACGGGACTGTCGACTCTGGAAACACCATATATTTT
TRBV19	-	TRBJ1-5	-	CASTFPPQPQHF	TGTGCCAGTACCTTCCCGCCCCAGCCCCAGCATTTT
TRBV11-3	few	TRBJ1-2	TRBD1	CASSPATGNPNYGYTF	TGTGCCAGCAGCCCAGCGACAGGGAACCCTAACTATGGCTACACCTTC
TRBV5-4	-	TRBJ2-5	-	CASSLWGLPQTQYF	TGTGCCAGCAGCTTGTGGGGACTCCCGCAGACCCAGTACTTC
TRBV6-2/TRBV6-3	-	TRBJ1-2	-	CASSYSRTAVGNYGYTF	TGTGCCAGCAGTTACTCGAGGACGGCGGTGGGGAACTATGGCTACACCTTC
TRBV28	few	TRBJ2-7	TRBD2	CASSLSLAGRGEQYF	TGTGCCAGCAGTTTGTCTCTAGCGGGAAGGGGCGAGCAGTACTTC
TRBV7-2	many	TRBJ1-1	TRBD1	CASSSRQGMNTEAFF	TGTGCCAGCAGCTCCCGACAGGGGATGAACACTGAAGCTTTCTTT
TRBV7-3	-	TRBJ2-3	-	CASSQPGGMGTDTQYF	TGTGCCAGCAGCCAACCTGGCGGGATGGGCACAGATACGCAGTATTTT
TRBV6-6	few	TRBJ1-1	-	CASRADSEAFF	TGTGCCAGCAGGGCGGACAGTGAAGCTTTCTTT
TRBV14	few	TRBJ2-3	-	CASSPSGAHGDTQYF	TGTGCCAGCAGCCCGTCAGGGGCCCACGGGGATACGCAGTATTTT